This T cell receptor beta chain was profiled in a study of post-analysis software for immune sequencing data. Looking at the study overall: The study covered relapsing-remitting, secondary progressive and progressive-relapsing courses of multiple sclerosis.

Sequencing libraries made from TCR beta cDNA carried unique molecular identifiers. TCRdb reprocessed the PCR reads with MiXCR, giving one entry per CDR3 protein. Counted here are hundreds of thousands of distinct CDR3 sequences, less than 45% occurring once; the ten biggest clones make up roughly 12%. The sequencing sample was made of blood. The sequence derives from a girl between 10 and 17 years old with multiple sclerosis.

The CDR3 loop reads CASSFGAFSSYNEQFF. The CDR3 coding sequence is TGTGCCAGCAGTTTTGGAGCGTTTAGCTCCTACAATGAGCAGTTCTTC. This chain links TRBV6-5 with TRBJ2-1; D is uncertain. Trimming cost V 4 bases and J 0 bases, with 13 bases left between them. In germline, CDR1 is MNHEY, CDR2 SVGAGI. The CDR3 has 16 residues.